This T cell receptor (beta chain) was captured by sequencing in a study of control samples from healthy donors and cancer patients. CDR3 length: 16 residues. Trimming stripped 0 bases from V and 4 bases from J, with 13 bases between. Per germline, CDR1 LGHNA and CDR2 YNFKEQ. This table comes from immunoSEQ multiplex PCR, and its TCRdb copy is limited to in-frame clones, with some not included. Of tens of thousands of clones in the sample, about 91% were seen once. Sequencing was carried out using blood. The TCR sequence derives from a man aged 50 to 60 in good health. This chain connects TRBV4-2 to TRBJ1-3; a weak D match, TRBD1 (5 bases). CDR3 in amino acids: CASSQEVGPGGNTIYF. The CDR3 coding sequence is TGTGCCAGCAGCCAAGAAGTAGGGCCAGGGGGAAACACCATATATTTT.